These 19 T cell receptor beta chains were all obtained from the same sample, sequenced in a study of blood T cell repertoires in COVID-19. Assay used: immunoSEQ multiplex PCR; TCRdb lists only in-frame clones, some missing. The sample lists about 380,000 clones, about 87% seen once, with 1% to 1.5% in the top ten. The sample comprised PBMCs or T cells enriched from blood (not recorded which). These receptor sequences come from a man younger than 40 who had recovered from COVID-19.

This clone occurred a few times. The rearrangement links TRBV2 to TRBJ1-5; TRBD1 matches 9 bases. The CDR3 runs 15 residues. With V trimmed by 3 bases and J by 5 bases, 5 bases remained unmatched. CDR1 and CDR2 (germline): SNHLY, FYNNEI. DNA for the CDR3: TGTGCCAGCAGTGACTGGGGACAGGGCTATCAGCCCCAGCATTTT. Its protein product is CASSDWGQGYQPQHF.

V and J are TRBV10-2 and TRBJ1-5; no clear D gene. Trimming removed 8 bases at V and 2 bases at J, with 10 bases between. Germline CDR1 reads WSHSY; CDR2 reads SAAADI. The CDR3 contains 13 residues. The CDR3 protein is CASAGEGNQPQHF. Here the CDR3 DNA reads TGCGCCAGCGCCGGAGAGGGCAATCAGCCCCAGCATTTT.

As concerns this clone: At the DNA level, this CDR3 is encoded by other sequences in the same sample as well. The CDR3 loop reads CAISEGQSTDTQYF. The CDR3, as DNA: TGTGCCATCAGTGAGGGACAGAGTACAGATACGCAGTATTTT. J is TRBJ2-3 and V is TRBV10-3; tentative D call: TRBD1 (6 bases). The CDR3 covers 14 residues. Trimming cost V 2 bases and J 3 bases, with 9 bases left between them. Germline CDR1 and CDR2: ENHRY and SYGVKD.

The rearrangement joins TRBV3-1 (or the pseudogene TRBV3-2) to TRBJ1-1; the match to TRBD1 covers 7 bases. V was clipped by 4 bases and J by 3 bases; unmatched bases: 5. CDR3 length: 14 amino acids. Looked up from germline, CDR1 is LGHDT and CDR2 is YNNKEL (reference sequence). The CDR3 loop is CASSLDRAYTEAFF. The CDR3 region has the DNA TGTGCCAGCAGCCTCGACAGGGCCTACACTGAAGCTTTCTTT.

The rearrangement uses TRBV4-1 and TRBJ2-1, with TRBD2 as a possible D gene (5 bases). The CDR3 is 15 residues long. V was clipped by 5 bases and J by 8 bases, with 19 bases between them. Germline lookup yields CDR1 MGHRA and CDR2 YSYEKL. As DNA, the CDR3 is TGCGCCAGCAGCAAGGAGTTCGGGGTTCTGGATGAGCAGTTCTTC. Protein product: CASSKEFGVLDEQFF.

The chain recombines TRBV27 with TRBJ1-1; 7 bases line up with TRBD1. The germline gives CDR1 MNHEY, CDR2 SMNVEV (reference sequence). V was pared by 4 bases and J by 0 bases, with 5 bases of the junction left unmatched. The CDR3 has 15 amino acids. This CDR3 reads CASSWGQNMNTEAFF. In nucleotides, the CDR3 is TGTGCCAGCAGTTGGGGACAGAACATGAACACTGAAGCTTTCTTT.

The chain combines TRBV6-1 with TRBJ2-7; tentatively, D is TRBD2 (5 bases). The CDR3 spans 15 residues. Trimming took off 2 bases at V and 0 bases at J, with 11 bases between the two ends. The germline V gene encodes CDR1 MNHNS and CDR2 SASEGT. CDR3 bases: TGTGCCAGCAGTGAATCGGGGTTTTCCTCCTACGAGCAGTACTTC. It translates to CASSESGFSSYEQYF.

The chain combines TRBV27 with TRBJ2-7; D perhaps matches TRBD2 (5 bases). The V end lost 2 bases, the J end lost 4 bases, and 18 bases lay between the germline ends. This CDR3 comprises 16 residues. Germline lookup yields CDR1 MNHEY and CDR2 SMNVEV (reference sequence). The CDR3: CASSLLPGSGIYEQYF. CDR3 coding DNA: TGTGCCAGCAGTTTACTACCGGGCTCGGGGATATACGAGCAGTACTTC.

This rearrangement joins TRBV7-6 to TRBJ1-1; D is unresolved. Germline-derived CDR1 and CDR2 are SGHVS and FNYEAQ. Trimming shortened V by 2 bases and J by 1 base, and 11 bases separated the two germline ends. This CDR3 contains 15 residues. The CDR3 spells CASSLTDPPNTEAFF. The CDR3, as DNA: TGTGCCAGCAGCTTAACAGACCCCCCGAACACTGAAGCTTTCTTT. Based on the CDR3 plus reference TRBV7-6 and TRBJ1-1, the full variable domain is GAGVSQSPRYKVTKRGQDVALRCDPISGHVSLYWYRQALGQGPEFLTYFNYEAQQDKSGLPNDRFSAERPEGSISTLTIQRTEQRDSAMYRCASSLTDPPNTEAFFGQGTRLTVV.

The V and J genes are TRBV7-2 and TRBJ1-5; D gene unclear. With 8 bases removed from V and 7 bases from J, the gap between germline ends came to 15 bases. The CDR3 is 13 amino acids. The germline V gene encodes CDR1 SGHTA and CDR2 FQGNSA. CDR3 in amino acids: CASHAAPFQPQHF. CDR3 coding DNA: TGTGCCAGCCATGCAGCGCCTTTCCAGCCCCAGCATTTT.

The genes are TRBV27 and TRBJ2-7, with D tentatively TRBD2 (5 bases). V was clipped by 2 bases and J by 7 bases, with 9 bases between them. CDR1 MNHEY and CDR2 SMNVEV come from the germline V gene (reference sequence). The CDR3 consists of 12 residues. CDR3 bases: TGTGCCAGCAGTTTAATGGGGAGAGAGCAGTACTTC. It encodes CASSLMGREQYF.

This chain joins TRBV7-9 and TRBJ2-2, with 7 nucleotides matching TRBD1. Germline lookup yields CDR1 SEHNR and CDR2 FQNEAQ (reference sequence). This CDR3 is built from 13 residues. The ends lost 6 bases at V and 7 bases at J; junction bases unmatched: 5. This CDR3 reads CASRDRVSGELFF. As DNA, the CDR3 is TGTGCCAGCAGAGACAGGGTCAGCGGGGAGCTGTTTTTT.

The chain uses TRBV30 and TRBJ1-6; the D gene is possibly TRBD1 (5 bases). The V end was cut by 2 bases, the J end by 11 bases, with 13 bases between. The CDR3 spans 13 residues. Germline CDR1 is GTSNPN and CDR2 is SVGIG (reference sequence). The CDR3 sequence is CAWSPTGVPPLHF. The CDR3 DNA follows: TGTGCCTGGAGTCCCACGGGGGTTCCACCCCTCCACTTT.

The V call is TRBV11-2, the J call TRBJ2-3; possibly TRBD1 for D (5 bases). From germline, CDR1 is SGHAT and CDR2 FQNNGV. This CDR3 is 14 amino acids long. The ends were cut back, 0 bases at V and 3 bases at J, with 7 bases in the middle. This CDR3 is CASSLDRVTDTQYF. The CDR3 coding sequence is TGTGCCAGCAGCTTAGACAGGGTTACAGATACGCAGTATTTT.

At least ten counts were recorded for this clone. This rearrangement joins TRBV4-1 to TRBJ2-7; D gene uncertain. The CDR3 sequence is 17 residues long. Between the trimmed V and J ends, which lost 0 bases and 2 bases, there was a span of 17 bases. Germline V gene sequence: CDR1 MGHRA, CDR2 YSYEKL. In DNA, the CDR3 is TGCGCCAGCAGCCAAGATGAGGCTTACGACGGAGCCTACGAGCAGTACTTC. It yields the protein CASSQDEAYDGAYEQYF.

The chain couples TRBV7-8 to TRBJ2-7, with a weak D call TRBD2 (6 bases). CDR1 and CDR2 (germline): SGHVS, FQNEAQ. The CDR3 sequence is 16 residues long. V shed 1 base and J shed 3 bases, with 16 bases lying between them. This CDR3 reads CASSLEGWGGNYEQYF. Written as DNA, the CDR3 is TGTGCCAGCAGCTTAGAAGGGTGGGGCGGGAACTACGAGCAGTACTTC.

The chain employs TRBV29-1 and TRBJ1-4, with a weak D call TRBD1 (5 bases). Trimming cost V 4 bases and J 7 bases, with 10 bases left between them. Germline V gene data show CDR1 as SQVTM and CDR2 as ANQGSEA. This CDR3 is 12 amino acids long. CDR3 in DNA: TGCAGCGTTGGGGCCGGGGGTGAAAAACTGTTTTTT. Its protein is CSVGAGGEKLFF.

This clone has just one count. The rearrangement uses TRBV27 and TRBJ2-3, with 9 bases matching TRBD2. The CDR3 is 16 amino acids. With 4 bases clipped from V and 2 bases from J, the junction kept 7 bases outside the gene matches. The germline V gene has CDR1 MNHEY and CDR2 SMNVEV (reference sequence). The CDR3 here is CASSSLSGGTTDTQYF. DNA for the CDR3: TGTGCCAGCAGTTCTCTCAGCGGGGGGACCACAGATACGCAGTATTTT.

The rearrangement links TRBV12-3 or TRBV12-4 to TRBJ1-1, with D possibly TRBD1 on 5 matching bases. CDR3 length: 13 amino acids. V gave up 7 bases and J gave up 0 bases, with 9 bases separating them. For the CDR3, the DNA is TGTGCCAGCATTCAGGGATTGAACACTGAAGCTTTCTTT. Translating it yields CASIQGLNTEAFF.